Listed below are T cell receptor beta chains from one sample, sequenced in a study of control samples from healthy donors and cancer patients. Assay: immunoSEQ multiplex PCR; the TCRdb copy retains only in-frame clones and omits some. Here the sample spans around 53,000 clones, roughly 90% being singletons. The sequenced material came from PBMCs. Source of these receptors: a man between 60 and 75 years old with head and neck cancer. CDR3s include the opening cysteine and the closing phenylalanine or tryptophan. D genes are given only for firm matches. Clone size is stated in some rows and not others, as once, few, many or a class when expanded.

NA	NA	TRBJ1-4	TRBV6-5	CASSYSSTGFYEKLFF	TGTGCCAGCAGTTACTCGAGTACGGGGTTTTATGAAAAACTGTTTTTT
NA	NA	TRBJ1-6	TRBV6-5	CASSPVRGDSPLHF	TGTGCCAGCAGCCCGGTCAGGGGTGATTCACCCCTCCACTTT
once	NA	TRBJ1-2	TRBV6-1	CASSERVRNYGYTF	TGTGCCAGCAGTGAGCGCGTCAGAAATTATGGCTACACCTTC
NA	NA	TRBJ2-5	TRBV7-2	CASSLIQETQYF	TGTGCCAGCAGCTTAATCCAAGAGACCCAGTACTTC
NA	NA	TRBJ1-3	TRBV2	CASSRLSGNTIYF	TGTGCCAGCAGCCGGTTATCCGGAAACACCATATATTTT
NA	NA	TRBJ1-5	TRBV7-9	CASSDDRSNQPQHF	TGTGCCAGCAGCGATGACAGATCTAATCAGCCCCAGCATTTT
few	NA	TRBJ2-2	TRBV7-3	CASSLTNTGELFF	TGTGCCAGCAGCTTAACGAACACCGGGGAGCTGTTTTTT
NA	TRBD1	TRBJ2-7	TRBV30	CAWSPRQGASEQYF	TGTGCCTGGAGTCCGCGACAGGGGGCAAGCGAGCAGTACTTC
NA	NA	TRBJ2-7	TRBV3-1/TRBV3-2	CASSQDALAPSFYEQYF	TGTGCCAGCAGCCAAGATGCCCTAGCCCCTTCCTTCTACGAGCAGTACTTC
NA	NA	TRBJ1-5	TRBV28	CASSSRGGSNQPQHF	TGTGCCAGCAGTTCAAGGGGGGGTAGCAATCAGCCCCAGCATTTT
NA	NA	TRBJ2-1	TRBV20-1	CSVEGDNEQFF	TGCAGTGTTGAGGGCGACAATGAGCAGTTCTTC
NA	NA	TRBJ2-2	TRBV6-6	CASSQGLTGELFF	TGTGCCAGCAGCCAGGGGCTCACCGGGGAGCTGTTTTTT
NA	NA	TRBJ1-5	TRBV27	CASRLRFITNNQPQHF	TGTGCCAGCAGACTCCGTTTTATCACCAATAATCAGCCCCAGCATTTT
NA	TRBD2	TRBJ2-7	TRBV19	CASSTTLAGYEQYF	TGTGCCAGTAGTACCACCCTAGCGGGCTACGAGCAGTACTTC
NA	NA	TRBJ1-5	TRBV19	CASSWGKRGQNQPQHF	TGTGCCAGTAGTTGGGGGAAGCGGGGGCAAAATCAGCCCCAGCATTTT
NA	NA	TRBJ2-1	TRBV6-2/TRBV6-3	CASRPSAQTPNEQFF	TGTGCCAGCAGACCTAGCGCGCAAACCCCCAATGAGCAGTTCTTC
NA	TRBD1	TRBJ1-2	TRBV6-2/TRBV6-3	CASSYETGVSVHGYTF	TGTGCCAGCAGTTACGAGACAGGGGTTTCAGTCCATGGCTACACCTTC
once	NA	TRBJ1-6	TRBV7-2	CASSSAFRVWDSPLHF	TGTGCCAGCAGCTCTGCTTTCCGGGTCTGGGATTCACCCCTCCACTTT